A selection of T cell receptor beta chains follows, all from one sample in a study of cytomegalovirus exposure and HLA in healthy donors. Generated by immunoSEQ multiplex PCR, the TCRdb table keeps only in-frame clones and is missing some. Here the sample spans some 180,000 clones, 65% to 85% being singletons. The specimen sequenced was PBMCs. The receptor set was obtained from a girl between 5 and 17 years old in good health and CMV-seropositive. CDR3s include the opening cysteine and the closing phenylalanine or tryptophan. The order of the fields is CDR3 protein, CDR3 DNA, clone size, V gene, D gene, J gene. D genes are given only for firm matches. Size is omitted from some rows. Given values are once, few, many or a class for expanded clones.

CDR3aa: CASSQDTGRGHIYYGYTF
CDR3nt: TGCGCCAGCAGCCAAGATACGGGTAGGGGACATATATACTATGGCTACACCTTC
abundance: once
v_gene: TRBV4-3
d_gene: .
j_gene: TRBJ1-2

CDR3aa: CSVTGTANSYEQYF
CDR3nt: TGCAGCGTAACAGGGACCGCAAACTCCTACGAGCAGTACTTC
abundance: once
v_gene: TRBV29-1
d_gene: .
j_gene: TRBJ2-7

CDR3aa: CASSPPGLAGREQYF
CDR3nt: TGCGCCAGCAGCCCCCCGGGACTAGCCGGCCGCGAGCAGTACTTC
abundance: .
v_gene: TRBV5-1
d_gene: TRBD2
j_gene: TRBJ2-7

CDR3aa: CASSLAAWATGELFF
CDR3nt: TGTGCCAGCAGCCTAGCGGCATGGGCCACCGGGGAGCTGTTTTTT
abundance: few
v_gene: TRBV7-6
d_gene: TRBD2
j_gene: TRBJ2-2

CDR3aa: CASSYWGGTERTEAFF
CDR3nt: TGTGCCAGCAGTTACTGGGGGGGAACCGAACGGACTGAAGCTTTCTTT
abundance: .
v_gene: TRBV6-5
d_gene: .
j_gene: TRBJ1-1

CDR3aa: CASSQAIKGDYNSPLHF
CDR3nt: TGCGCCAGCAGCCAAGCCATCAAAGGGGACTATAATTCACCCCTCCACTTT
abundance: once
v_gene: TRBV4-3
d_gene: .
j_gene: TRBJ1-6

CDR3aa: CASSSGDNTEAFF
CDR3nt: TGTGCCAGCAGCTCAGGTGATAACACTGAAGCTTTCTTT
abundance: .
v_gene: TRBV5-5
d_gene: .
j_gene: TRBJ1-1

CDR3aa: CASTGRAIDTQYF
CDR3nt: TGTGCCAGCACCGGGAGGGCTATAGATACGCAGTATTTT
abundance: .
v_gene: TRBV27
d_gene: TRBD2
j_gene: TRBJ2-3

CDR3aa: CSVAPGQGPGYGYTF
CDR3nt: TGCAGCGTTGCCCCTGGACAGGGACCAGGTTATGGCTACACCTTC
abundance: once
v_gene: TRBV29-1
d_gene: TRBD1
j_gene: TRBJ1-2

CDR3aa: CASRRDSSYEQYF
CDR3nt: TGTGCCAGCAGGCGGGACAGCTCCTACGAGCAGTACTTC
abundance: few
v_gene: TRBV2
d_gene: .
j_gene: TRBJ2-7

CDR3aa: CASSVGGLYEQYF
CDR3nt: TGTGCCAGCAGCGTCGGGGGTCTCTACGAGCAGTACTTC
abundance: .
v_gene: TRBV9
d_gene: .
j_gene: TRBJ2-7

CDR3aa: CASSLLAGGPVNTQYF
CDR3nt: TGTGCCAGCAGCTTATTAGCGGGAGGGCCGGTAAATACGCAGTATTTT
abundance: .
v_gene: TRBV7-2
d_gene: TRBD2
j_gene: TRBJ2-3

CDR3aa: CASSEMLAGGSYEQYF
CDR3nt: TGTGCCAGCAGTGAGATGCTAGCGGGAGGCTCCTACGAGCAGTACTTC
abundance: .
v_gene: TRBV6-1
d_gene: TRBD2
j_gene: TRBJ2-7

CDR3aa: CASSLRSSRYNEQYF
CDR3nt: TGTGCCAGCAGTTTGAGGTCTTCACGTTACAACGAGCAGTACTTC
abundance: .
v_gene: TRBV28
d_gene: .
j_gene: TRBJ2-7

CDR3aa: CASSQHPDRGDYGYTF
CDR3nt: TGTGCCAGCAGCCAACACCCAGACAGGGGCGACTATGGCTACACCTTC
abundance: few
v_gene: TRBV7-8
d_gene: TRBD1
j_gene: TRBJ1-2

CDR3aa: CASSRDRAYEQYF
CDR3nt: TGTGCCAGCAGTCGGGACAGGGCCTACGAGCAGTACTTC
abundance: .
v_gene: TRBV2
d_gene: TRBD1
j_gene: TRBJ2-7

CDR3aa: CASSPFSGQGPYEQYF
CDR3nt: TGTGCCAGCAGTCCATTTTCGGGACAGGGTCCCTACGAGCAGTACTTC
abundance: .
v_gene: TRBV27
d_gene: TRBD1
j_gene: TRBJ2-7

CDR3aa: CASSVPGTSGRYEQYF
CDR3nt: TGTGCCAGCAGTGTTCCCGGGACTAGCGGGAGGTACGAGCAGTACTTC
abundance: once
v_gene: TRBV27
d_gene: TRBD2
j_gene: TRBJ2-7

CDR3aa: CASSRGQDYGYTF
CDR3nt: TGTGCCAGTAGCAGGGGGCAAGATTATGGCTACACCTTC
abundance: once
v_gene: TRBV19
d_gene: TRBD1
j_gene: TRBJ1-2

CDR3aa: CASSFLQGYEQYF
CDR3nt: TGTGCCAGCAGCTTTCTACAGGGCTACGAGCAGTACTTC
abundance: .
v_gene: TRBV7-8
d_gene: .
j_gene: TRBJ2-7

CDR3aa: CASSLVTGHLQETQYF
CDR3nt: TGTGCCAGCAGCTTAGTTACGGGACACCTACAAGAGACCCAGTACTTC
abundance: .
v_gene: TRBV7-8
d_gene: .
j_gene: TRBJ2-5

CDR3aa: CASSLQGTGSTGELFF
CDR3nt: TGCGCCAGCAGCTTGCAGGGGACAGGGTCAACCGGGGAGCTGTTTTTT
abundance: .
v_gene: TRBV5-1
d_gene: TRBD1
j_gene: TRBJ2-2

CDR3aa: CASSYQTVNTGELFF
CDR3nt: TGTGCCAGCAGTTACCAGACAGTGAACACCGGGGAGCTGTTTTTT
abundance: .
v_gene: TRBV6-5
d_gene: .
j_gene: TRBJ2-2

CDR3aa: CSAPGTDTQYF
CDR3nt: TGCAGTGCCCCCGGCACAGATACGCAGTATTTT
abundance: .
v_gene: TRBV20-1
d_gene: .
j_gene: TRBJ2-3

CDR3aa: CASSESMLATETQYF
CDR3nt: TGCGCCAGCAGTGAGTCGATGTTAGCCACAGAGACCCAGTACTTC
abundance: .
v_gene: TRBV10-2
d_gene: .
j_gene: TRBJ2-5

CDR3aa: CASSLISGGGEQFF
CDR3nt: TGTGCCAGCAGCTTGATTAGCGGGGGTGGTGAGCAGTTCTTC
abundance: few
v_gene: TRBV7-2
d_gene: TRBD2
j_gene: TRBJ2-1

CDR3aa: CSVEGGISNTEAFF
CDR3nt: TGCAGCGTTGAAGGAGGTATATCAAACACTGAAGCTTTCTTT
abundance: few
v_gene: TRBV29-1
d_gene: .
j_gene: TRBJ1-1

CDR3aa: CASRRGQGAMTEAFF
CDR3nt: TGCGCCAGCAGGCGGGGACAGGGGGCGATGACTGAAGCTTTCTTT
abundance: .
v_gene: TRBV4-1
d_gene: TRBD1
j_gene: TRBJ1-1

CDR3aa: CASSPSGSYNEQFF
CDR3nt: TGTGCCAGCAGCCCTAGCGGCTCCTACAATGAGCAGTTCTTC
abundance: .
v_gene: TRBV7-3
d_gene: TRBD2
j_gene: TRBJ2-1

CDR3aa: CASSFVTAFTEAFF
CDR3nt: TGTGCCAGCAGCTTTGTAACAGCTTTCACTGAAGCTTTCTTT
abundance: .
v_gene: TRBV7-2
d_gene: .
j_gene: TRBJ1-1

CDR3aa: CASSLTYDYRYVDNEQFF
CDR3nt: TGTGCCAGCAGTCTGACTTACGACTACCGCTACGTTGACAATGAGCAGTTCTTC
abundance: .
v_gene: TRBV27
d_gene: .
j_gene: TRBJ2-1

CDR3aa: CASSPRGLPYEQYF
CDR3nt: TGTGCCAGCAGCCCACGAGGCCTTCCCTACGAGCAGTACTTC
abundance: .
v_gene: TRBV21-1
d_gene: .
j_gene: TRBJ2-7

CDR3aa: CASSGGGWTEAFF
CDR3nt: TGTGCCAGCAGTGGAGGGGGTTGGACTGAAGCTTTCTTT
abundance: .
v_gene: TRBV2
d_gene: .
j_gene: TRBJ1-1

CDR3aa: CASGEVTGAQETQYF
CDR3nt: TGTGCCAGCGGCGAGGTAACAGGGGCCCAAGAGACCCAGTACTTC
abundance: .
v_gene: TRBV27
d_gene: TRBD1
j_gene: TRBJ2-5

CDR3aa: CASSQFYRGLDEQYF
CDR3nt: TGCGCCAGCAGCCAATTCTACAGGGGGCTCGACGAGCAGTACTTC
abundance: .
v_gene: TRBV4-1
d_gene: TRBD1
j_gene: TRBJ2-7

CDR3aa: CASSFSGQARDTQYF
CDR3nt: TGTGCTAGCAGCTTCAGTGGACAGGCTAGAGATACGCAGTATTTT
abundance: .
v_gene: TRBV7-7
d_gene: TRBD1
j_gene: TRBJ2-3

CDR3aa: CASSVAPYRGEGPQETQYF
CDR3nt: TGTGCCAGCAGCGTAGCCCCTTATAGGGGGGAGGGCCCTCAGGAGACCCAGTACTTC
abundance: .
v_gene: TRBV9
d_gene: .
j_gene: TRBJ2-5

CDR3aa: CASSPTGGAGFSGELFF
CDR3nt: TGCGCCAGCAGCCCGACAGGGGGCGCAGGTTTCAGCGGGGAGCTGTTTTTT
abundance: .
v_gene: TRBV5-1
d_gene: TRBD1
j_gene: TRBJ2-2

CDR3aa: CASSEAGQHYEQYF
CDR3nt: TGTGCCAGCAGTGAAGCGGGACAGCACTACGAGCAGTACTTC
abundance: .
v_gene: TRBV6-1
d_gene: TRBD1
j_gene: TRBJ2-7

CDR3aa: CASSPDRLNTEAFF
CDR3nt: TGTGCCAGCAGTCCAGACAGGCTGAACACTGAAGCTTTCTTT
abundance: few
v_gene: TRBV6-6
d_gene: .
j_gene: TRBJ1-1

CDR3aa: CSVRPGDEQYF
CDR3nt: TGCAGTGTACGGCCAGGGGACGAGCAGTACTTC
abundance: once
v_gene: TRBV20-1
d_gene: .
j_gene: TRBJ2-7

CDR3aa: CAITETGTGFGYTF
CDR3nt: TGTGCCATCACTGAAACCGGGACAGGGTTTGGCTACACCTTC
abundance: .
v_gene: TRBV10-3
d_gene: TRBD1
j_gene: TRBJ1-2

CDR3aa: CSVEDQIGTGYTF
CDR3nt: TGCAGCGTTGAAGATCAGATCGGGACAGGCTACACCTTC
abundance: .
v_gene: TRBV29-1
d_gene: .
j_gene: TRBJ1-2